The T cell receptor beta chain under discussion was sequenced for a study of cytomegalovirus exposure and HLA in healthy donors. Background on the study: Researchers found that less than 90% of just under 400 genotyped donors fell within the Caucasian-associated ancestry cluster. General observations from the study: Presence/absence analyses supposed approximately even sequencing depth among donors. The records held CMV serostatus as the only immune exposure information.

Primers included in the PCR were 60 Vbeta and 13 Jbeta primers. The repertoire was sequenced with immunoSEQ multiplex PCR; TCRdb's copy has only in-frame clones and lacks some. The sample has around 120,000 clones, around 74% seen once. As for this clone: Its specificity is unknown.

This TCR derives from a woman younger than 30 in good health and CMV-seronegative. Sequencing used PBMCs.

The CDR3: CASSEKLTSGGTDTQYF. The CDR3 region has the DNA TGTGCCAGCAGTGAGAAACTGACTAGCGGGGGCACAGATACGCAGTATTTT. V and J are TRBV6-1 and TRBJ2-3; TRBD2 aligns across 11 bases. Germline lookup yields CDR1 MNHNS and CDR2 SASEGT. There are 17 residues in the CDR3. The V and J ends lost 3 bases and 1 base, in that order; junction bases with no gene match: 6.